The source of this T cell receptor (beta chain) is a study of T-cell reconstitution after alpha-beta-depleted transplantation in children. General study points: Diversity and T-cell counts at one year after transplant derived mostly from new T cells. Two months or so post-transplant, alpha-beta T cells reportedly derived from several hundred expanded graft clones. The high TCRbeta diversity at day 60 in some patients came from surviving recipient T cells and thymic progenitors.

For this clonotype: Its antigen is not known.

The CDR3 runs to 16 residues. The V gene's germline CDR1 is KGHDR and CDR2 SFDVKD. Trimming shortened V by 1 base and J by 4 bases, and 16 bases separated the two germline ends. Unique molecular identifiers were built into the TCRbeta library. TCRdb used MiXCR to reprocess the PCR reads, holding one entry per CDR3 protein. The sample carries 300,000 or so distinct CDR3 sequences, about a quarter recorded once. Sample: PBMCs, mostly from graft donor cells, taken 180 days after TCRalphabeta/CD19-depleted stem cell transplant. The chain couples TRBV24-1 to TRBJ2-7; D assignment may be TRBD1 or TRBD2 (7 bases each). This clonotype was sampled from a male patient younger than 18 who had a stem cell transplant for acute lymphoblastic leukemia, so the T cells may come from the graft donor. The DNA of the CDR3 is TGTGCCACCAGTGATTTAGCAGGGGGGGGGCTTTACGAGCAGTACTTC. Amino acid sequence: CATSDLAGGGLYEQYF.